This TCR beta chain was documented in a study of tumor-infiltrating lymphocytes in primary liver carcinoma. Study summary: Staging placed the tumors at T1-T3 N0M0, and they measured about 4.2 to 11 cm across. General study points: The study found only about 8-24% of top clones in all five tumor regions.

V dropped 8 bases and J dropped 4 bases, with 17 bases sitting between them. CDR1 SQVTM and CDR2 ANQGSEA come from the germline V gene. This CDR3 comprises 13 residues. TCR beta cDNA came from around 0.5 ug total RNA, primed with a constant-region primer. It was through three nested multiplex PCR rounds of slightly modified ARM-PCR that TCR beta libraries arose. Investigators reported that the first two PCR rounds, at around 11 cycles each, used TRBV1-TRBV30 forward primers with a C-beta reverse primer. Using its own MiXCR run on the multiplex PCR reads, TCRdb lists one record per CDR3 protein. The sample lists 100,000 to 150,000 distinct CDR3 sequences, 60% to 70% occurring once. On this clonotype: As yet, its antigen is unknown.

It was from about 20-30 mg of unsorted bulk tissue that RNA and DNA were co-extracted. Treatment of the patients' primary liver carcinoma consisted of surgical resection. The patients lived with chronic HBV infection and had not yet received any treatment. Source material: liver tumor tissue from sampling region 1. Subset defined: tumor region T1, superior pole. This sequence was found in a woman aged 60 to 75 with primary liver carcinoma and hepatitis B virus infection. The rearrangement joins TRBV29-1 to TRBJ2-5; D is uncertain. CDR3 DNA: TGCAGCATCTTCAGTTCGGGCTTAGAGACCCAGTACTTC. Protein sequence: CSIFSSGLETQYF.